A single sample gave rise to the 7 T cell receptor beta chains below, sequenced in a study of blood T cells in healthy people across ages. Next came a second PCR, run for about 6 to 12 cycles, which used a sample-barcoded 5' primer along with a J-beta primer mix. TCRdb re-analysed the 5' RACE reads in MiXCR, keeping a single row per CDR3 protein. This table has some 890,000 distinct CDR3 sequences, 29% appearing once. These data were likewise used in another study, on T cells of mothers and their children.

The sample was blood. The receptors were sampled from a woman aged 40 to 49 in good health.

On this clonotype itself: A much larger clonotype is one base distant, so this may be a read error. This chain links TRBV29-1 with TRBJ2-7; tentatively, D is TRBD1 (5 bases). CDR3 length equals 14 residues. Germline V CDR1 and CDR2: SQVTM, ANQGSEA. The V gene lost 5 bases and the J gene lost 2 bases, with 16 bases spanning the gap. The CDR3 sequence is CSVRSPDRPYEQYF. The CDR3, as DNA: TGCAGCGTTCGTTCTCCTGACAGACCCTACGAGCAGTACTTC.

Of note for this clonotype: The junction does not match germline at one end; this may be a read error. The chain combines TRBV6-1 with TRBJ2-7; no clear D. Germline loops: CDR1 MNHNS, CDR2 SASEGT. The CDR3 has 11 residues. The CDR3 here is CASREVYEQYF. The CDR3 DNA reads TGTGCCAGCAGGGAAGTCTACGAGCAGTACTTC.

This clonotype was counted at least ten times. The chain joins TRBV5-1 to TRBJ1-5, with D hard to call. This CDR3 comprises 14 residues. CDR1 and CDR2 from the germline V gene are SGHRS and YFSETQ. Trimming pared 0 bases from V and 9 bases from J, leaving 13 bases between. CDR3 sequence (DNA): TGCGCCAGCAGCTTGGTGGGCCTTGGTGTGCCCCAGCATTTT. This translates into CASSLVGLGVPQHF.

This clonotype was seen many times. A read error may produce the germline difference seen at one junction end. The rearrangement joins TRBV5-1 to TRBJ2-1; 7 bases align to TRBD2. CDR1 and CDR2 from the germline V gene are SGHRS and YFSETQ. The CDR3 runs to 14 residues. Here the CDR3 reads CASSFGGAYNEQFF. In nucleotides, the CDR3 is TGTGCCAGCAGCTTTGGGGGGGCCTACAATGAGCAGTTCTTC.

As DNA, the CDR3 is TGCAGTGCTAGGGGACTAGCCGTAGACAATGAGCAGTTCTTC. It specifies CSARGLAVDNEQFF. This sequence joins TRBV20-1 and TRBJ2-1; 9 bases are a match to TRBD2. V lost 3 bases to trimming and J lost 5 bases; unmatched junction nucleotides: 5. The germline V gene has CDR1 DFQATT and CDR2 SNEGSKA (reference sequence). The CDR3 consists of 14 residues.

Ten or more counts support this clonotype. V is TRBV2 and J is TRBJ1-5; D is unresolved. Per the germline V gene, CDR1 is SNHLY and CDR2 is FYNNEI. The CDR3 loop spans 13 amino acids. Trimming shortened V by 10 bases and J by 6 bases, and 16 bases separated the two germline ends. The CDR3 DNA follows: TGTGCCACCTCAAACTTGGGCCTTCAGCCCCAGCATTTT. Amino acids: CATSNLGLQPQHF.

The V gene is TRBV12-3 or TRBV12-4, the J gene TRBJ2-5; no clear D. The length of the CDR3 is 11 residues. The ends were cut back, 4 bases at V and 5 bases at J, with 5 bases in the middle. The DNA for the CDR3 is TGTGCCAGCAGTTATGCGGAGACCCAGTACTTC. It specifies CASSYAETQYF.